This record concerns one T cell receptor beta chain sequence. Its cognate antigen is unknown. CDR1 SGHDT and CDR2 YYEEEE come from the germline V gene. The CDR3 runs 14 residues. Trimming stripped 0 bases from V and 3 bases from J, with 9 bases between. This specimen comes from a study of T-cell memory formation after mild COVID-19. Study-wide points: Day 15 to 85 contracting clones showed balanced CD4/CD8; later expanders leaned CD4+. Cross-reactive memory seemingly joined, as some responding clones were found in pre-infection memory.

UMIs and sample barcodes were carried by the TCR alpha and TCR beta cDNA libraries that 5'RACE produced using constant-segment primers. One entry per CDR3 protein, called by TCRdb with MiXCR from the 5' RACE reads. The table records around 80,000 distinct CDR3 sequences, about 15% of them present only once. Sequencing was done on a sample of PBMCs or a T cell subset sorted from them (not recorded which). The rearrangement uses TRBV5-6 and TRBJ1-1; D remains unclear. This clonotype originated in an adult woman who had mild COVID-19 (a few samples of this study predate the infection). Cell type and time point are not known. As DNA, the CDR3 is TGTGCCAGCAGCTTGGCCCACCTTTACACTGAAGCTTTCTTT. Amino acids: CASSLAHLYTEAFF.